Each of the 7 T cell receptor beta chains below was sequenced from the same sample in a study of T cell responses to AZD1222 COVID-19 vaccine. The data were produced by immunoSEQ multiplex PCR, yet TCRdb's version contains in-frame clones alone and is incomplete. The sample records 180,000 or so clones, roughly 92% being singletons. Material: peripheral blood, obtained 28 days after the second AZD1222 dose. The receptors originated from an adult who received the AZD1222 COVID-19 vaccine.

This clone was detected only once. The chain links TRBV4-3 to TRBJ1-6; D remains unclear. The germline CDR1 and CDR2 sequences are LGHNA and YSLEER. This CDR3 has 13 amino acids. The V end lost 4 bases, the J end lost 7 bases, and 8 bases lay between the germline ends. In nucleotides, the CDR3 is TGCGCCAGCAGCCTAGTAGGAAATTCACCCCTCCACTTT. Protein product: CASSLVGNSPLHF.

The chain employs TRBV2 and TRBJ2-7, with D unclear. The CDR3 is 16 residues long. Germline assignment: CDR1 SNHLY and CDR2 FYNNEI. The V end lost 3 bases, the J end lost 0 bases, and 15 bases lay between the germline ends. The DNA of the CDR3 is TGTGCCAGCAGTGACGGTCCCGGACGGAACTCCTACGAGCAGTACTTC. Its protein product is CASSDGPGRNSYEQYF.

The chain links TRBV5-6 to TRBJ2-7; TRBD1 agrees at 11 bases. Germline loops: CDR1 SGHDT, CDR2 YYEEEE. V shed 0 bases and J 5 bases; nucleotides not matched to a gene: 7. CDR3 length: 16 residues. The CDR3 loop reads CASSLAEGQGGHEQYF. The CDR3 DNA follows: TGTGCCAGCAGCTTGGCCGAGGGACAGGGGGGCCACGAGCAGTACTTC.

This clone was detected a few times. The chain combines TRBV28 with TRBJ2-5, with 8 bases identical to TRBD1. V lost 2 bases to trimming and J lost 5 bases; unmatched junction nucleotides: 7. The CDR3 is 15 residues long. CDR1 MDHEN and CDR2 SYDVKM come from the germline V gene. The CDR3 nucleotides read TGTGCCAGCAGTTTAGATTGGACAGGGAGCGAGACCCAGTACTTC. It translates to CASSLDWTGSETQYF. The complete variable domain, with remaining parts taken from reference TRBV28 and TRBJ2-5, reads DVKVTQSSRYLVKRTGEKVFLECVQDMDHENMFWYRQDPGLGLRLIYFSYDVKMKEKGDIPEGYSVSREKKERFSLILESASTNQTSMYLCASSLDWTGSETQYFGPGTRLLVL.

The chain combines TRBV5-1 with TRBJ2-1, with a weak D call TRBD1 (5 bases). CDR3 size: 17 residues. The V end lost 1 base, the J end lost 1 base, and 15 bases lay between the germline ends. CDR1 and CDR2 from the germline V gene are SGHRS and YFSETQ. CDR3 in DNA: TGCGCCAGCAGCTTGATTAGGGCAGGGCGGTCCTACAATGAGCAGTTCTTC. As protein: CASSLIRAGRSYNEQFF. The full variable domain, completed using reference TRBV5-1 and TRBJ2-1, is KAGVTQTPRYLIKTRGQQVTLSCSPISGHRSVSWYQQTPGQGLQFLFEYFSETQRNKGNFPGRFSGRQFSNSRSEMNVSTLELGDSALYLCASSLIRAGRSYNEQFFGPGTRLTVL.

The genes are TRBV6-5 and TRBJ1-1, with D unclear. Germline values: CDR1 MNHEY, CDR2 SVGAGI. The CDR3 totals 15 residues. V shed 0 bases and J shed 2 bases, with 10 bases lying between them. CDR3 residues: CASSYSNRGNTEAFF. CDR3 DNA sequence: TGTGCCAGCAGTTACTCGAATCGGGGTAACACTGAAGCTTTCTTT.

The V gene is TRBV7-8, the J gene TRBJ1-6, with TRBD1 matching over 10 bases. This CDR3 has 17 amino acids. Losses at the gene ends were 1 base for V and 0 bases for J; bases not matched to a gene: 0. Germline V lookup: CDR1 SGHVS, CDR2 FQNEAQ. The CDR3 is CASSLGTGGSYNSPLHF. DNA for the CDR3: TGTGCCAGCAGCTTAGGGACAGGGGGCTCCTATAATTCACCCCTCCACTTT. The full variable domain, rest sourced from reference TRBV7-8 and TRBJ1-6, is GAGVSQSPRYKVAKRGQDVALRCDPISGHVSLFWYQQALGQGPEFLTYFQNEAQLDKSGLPSDRFFAERPEGSVSTLKIQRTQQEDSAVYLCASSLGTGGSYNSPLHFGNGTRLTVT.